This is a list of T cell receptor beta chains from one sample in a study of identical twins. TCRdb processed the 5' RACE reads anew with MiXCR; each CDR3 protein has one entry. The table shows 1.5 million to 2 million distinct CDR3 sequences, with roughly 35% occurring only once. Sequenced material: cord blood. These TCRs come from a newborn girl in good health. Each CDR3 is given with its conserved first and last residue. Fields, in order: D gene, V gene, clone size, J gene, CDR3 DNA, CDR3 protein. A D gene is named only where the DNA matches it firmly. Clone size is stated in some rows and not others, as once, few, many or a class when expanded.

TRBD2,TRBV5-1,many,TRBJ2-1,TGTGCCAGCAGCTTAGCGGCGGGAGGCTCCTACAATGAGCAGTTCTTC,CASSLAAGGSYNEQFF
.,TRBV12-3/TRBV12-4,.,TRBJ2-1,TGTGCCAGCAGTCTCTGGGACACCAACAATGAGCAGTTCTTC,CASSLWDTNNEQFF
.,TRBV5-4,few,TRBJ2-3,TGTGCCAGCAGCTCGAGGGCCCCCGGAGATACGCAGTATTTT,CASSSRAPGDTQYF
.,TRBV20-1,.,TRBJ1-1,TGCAGTGCTAGCCGGTCGGGACCGGTAGCGCGTTTCTTT,CSASRSGPVARFF
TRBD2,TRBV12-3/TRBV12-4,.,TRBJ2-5,TGTGCCAGCAGTTGGGGGTTAGCGGGTGAGCAGTACTTC,CASSWGLAGEQYF
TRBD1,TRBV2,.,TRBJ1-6,TGTGCCAGCAATTACAAAGGGGGCGGGGGTTCACCCCTCCACTTT,CASNYKGGGGSPLHF
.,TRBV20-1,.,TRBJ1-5,TGCAGTGCTAGAGATCATGCAGGGTATGGCAATCAGCCCCAGCATTTT,CSARDHAGYGNQPQHF
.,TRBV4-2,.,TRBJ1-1,TGTGCCAGCAGCCAAGATATGATGAACACTGAAGCTTTCTTT,CASSQDMMNTEAFF
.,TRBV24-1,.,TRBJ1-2,TGTGCCACCAGTGGAGACGGGGAGTACGGCTACACCTTC,CATSGDGEYGYTF
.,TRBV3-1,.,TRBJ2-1,TGTGCCAGCAGCCAAGCTAGAGCGGGACAAAACAATGAGCAGTTCTTC,CASSQARAGQNNEQFF
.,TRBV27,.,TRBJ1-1,TGTGCCAGCAGTTTAAATGGCTTGAGCACTGAAGCTTTCTTT,CASSLNGLSTEAFF
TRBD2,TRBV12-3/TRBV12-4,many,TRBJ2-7,TGTGCCAGCAGTCCCCCGGGACTAGCGGGTACCCACGAGCAGTACTTC,CASSPPGLAGTHEQYF
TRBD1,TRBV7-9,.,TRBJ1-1,TGTGCCAGCAGCTCCAGACAGGGTAATTGGAACACTGAAGCTTTCTTT,CASSSRQGNWNTEAFF
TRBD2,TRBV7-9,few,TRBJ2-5,TGTGCCAAGTCGGGACTAGCGGACCAAGAGACCCAGTACTTC,CAKSGLADQETQYF
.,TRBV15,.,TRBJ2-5,TGTGCCACCAGCAGAGTAGGGGAAATTAAAGAGACCCAGTACTTC,CATSRVGEIKETQYF
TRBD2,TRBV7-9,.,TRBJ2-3,TGTGCCAGCAGCCAGATGACTAGCGGGAGACCAGATACGCAGTATTTT,CASSQMTSGRPDTQYF
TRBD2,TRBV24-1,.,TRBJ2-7,TGTGCCACCAGTGATCAGCGGGGGGGCAGGCGGGTTGGAGACAATGAGCAGTACTTC,CATSDQRGGRRVGDNEQYF
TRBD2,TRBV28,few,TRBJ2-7,TGTGCCAGCAGCCCCCGGCGGGAGTTACCATACGAGCAGTACTTC,CASSPRRELPYEQYF
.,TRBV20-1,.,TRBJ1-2,TGCAGTGCCTTGCAAGGGCCCAGAGGATATGGCTACACCTTC,CSALQGPRGYGYTF
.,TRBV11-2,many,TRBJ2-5,TGTGCCAGCAGCTTATCGGGTAGTAGAGAGACCCAGTACTTC,CASSLSGSRETQYF
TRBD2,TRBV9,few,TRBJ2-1,TGTGCCAGCAGCCCTCCGGGACTAGCGGGAGGTTACAATGAGCAGTTCTTC,CASSPPGLAGGYNEQFF
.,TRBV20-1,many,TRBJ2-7,TGCAGTGCGACACTAGCACGGCAGTACTTC,CSATLARQYF
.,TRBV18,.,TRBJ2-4,TGTGCCAGCTCAGCGGACAGCTACAATGAGCAGTACTTC,CASSADSYNEQYF
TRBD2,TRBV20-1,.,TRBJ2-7,TGCAGTGCTAGAGGGGCTGGGGCGGGGGGATCCTCAACCTACAATGAGCAGTACTTC,CSARGAGAGGSSTYNEQYF
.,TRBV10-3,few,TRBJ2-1,TGTGCCACAACAGAAACAGGGACTAACAATGAGCAGTTCTTC,CATTETGTNNEQFF
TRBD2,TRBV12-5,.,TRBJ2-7,TGTGCTAGTGGTTTGGTTAGCGGGAGGAAATCCTACGAGCAGTACTTC,CASGLVSGRKSYEQYF
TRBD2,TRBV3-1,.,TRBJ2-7,TGTGCCAGCAGCCAAGATGGGCGGGGGGCCTACAATGAGCAGTACTTC,CASSQDGRGAYNEQYF
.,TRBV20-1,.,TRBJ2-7,TGCAGTGCTAGTGGGACTTCGCCACGCTACGAGCAGTACTTC,CSASGTSPRYEQYF
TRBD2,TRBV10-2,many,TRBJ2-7,TGCGCCAGCAGTGAGTCGGGACTAGCGGGTAACTACGAGCAGTACTTC,CASSESGLAGNYEQYF
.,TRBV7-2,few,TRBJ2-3,TGTGCCAGCAGCTCCCTTCTCGTACTCACAGATACGCAGTATTTT,CASSSLLVLTDTQYF
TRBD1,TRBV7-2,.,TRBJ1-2,TGTGCCAGCAGCCTTAACAGGGGGTCTAACTATGGCTACACCTTC,CASSLNRGSNYGYTF
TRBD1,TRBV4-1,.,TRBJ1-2,TGCGCCAGCAGCCAAGCCTCGGGACAGCGTAACTATGGCTACACCTTC,CASSQASGQRNYGYTF
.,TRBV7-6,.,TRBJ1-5,TGTGCCAGCAGCTTATCCGGGTTAAGCAATCAGCCCCAGCATTTT,CASSLSGLSNQPQHF
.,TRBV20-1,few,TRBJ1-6,TGCAGTGCTAACCACTGGGGAGAGGATTCACCCCTCCACTTT,CSANHWGEDSPLHF
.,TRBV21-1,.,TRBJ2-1,TGTGCCAGCAGCTGGGCTGCTTACAATGAGCAGTTCTTC,CASSWAAYNEQFF
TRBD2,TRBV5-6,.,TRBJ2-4,TGTGCCAGCAGCCGACTAGCGGGAACATTAGATCTAGCCAAAAACATTCAGTACTTC,CASSRLAGTLDLAKNIQYF
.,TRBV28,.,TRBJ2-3,TGTGCCAGCAGCCTGGTGCTAGGTGGCGGGGATACGCAGTATTTT,CASSLVLGGGDTQYF
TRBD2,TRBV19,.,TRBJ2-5,TGTGCCAGTAGTATCGGGACTAGCGGGAGCCTCGGAGAGACCCAGTACTTC,CASSIGTSGSLGETQYF
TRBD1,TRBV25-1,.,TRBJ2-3,TGTGCCAGCAGTGAACCCCGGACAGGTTTCGGGCGAACGCAGTATTTT,CASSEPRTGFGRTQYF
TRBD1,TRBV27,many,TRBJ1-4,TGTGCCAGCAGACGGACAGGGTTTAATGAAAAACTGTTTTTT,CASRRTGFNEKLFF
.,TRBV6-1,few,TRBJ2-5,TGTGCCAGCAGTGAAATCCTAGTTGGCGGGAAAGAGACCCAGTACTTC,CASSEILVGGKETQYF
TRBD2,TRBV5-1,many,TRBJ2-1,TGCGCCAGCATGGCGGGAGATCCTTACAATGAGCAGTTCTTC,CASMAGDPYNEQFF